These 16 T cell receptor beta chains came from one sample sequenced in a study of cytomegalovirus exposure and HLA in healthy donors (TCRdb year 2017). The library was obtained by the immunoSEQ multiplex PCR assay. A mixture of 60 forward primers for TCR Vbeta segments and 13 reverse primers for TCR Jbeta segments was used in the multiplex PCR. In its TCRdb copy, this immuneACCESS table keeps in-frame sequences only and misses some clones. Where compared with another copy, unresolved V genes explain less than half of these, and the others have no known cause. Counted in this sample were some 160,000 clones; almost 80% of them appeared once. The ten largest clones add up to over 1.1% of the sample. The sequenced sample was PBMCs. These receptors came from a male donor in good health and CMV-seronegative.

In its sample, this clone was seen once. The gene calls are TRBV21-1 and TRBJ2-3; no DNA check was done on the table's D call, TRBD2. TRBV21-1 is a pseudogene. The length of the CDR3 is 18 residues. CDR3 in amino acids: CASSTNSGLAFCTDTQYF. The CDR3 DNA follows: TGTGCCAGCAGCACCAACTCGGGACTAGCGTTCTGTACAGATACGCAGTATTTT.

This clone was detected only once. The CDR3 sequence is CASRRTATNEKLFF. The DNA for the CDR3 is TGTGCCAGTAGGCGGACAGCAACTAATGAAAAACTGTTTTTT. The rearrangement links TRBV19 to TRBJ1-4, with D maybe TRBD1 (6 bases). The CDR3 is 14 amino acids. CDR1 and CDR2 (germline): LNHDA, SQIVND (reference sequence). V was shortened by 6 bases and J by 0 bases, with 8 bases between the two germline ends.

The table lists this clone with a few counts. This chain uses TRBV15 with TRBJ2-3; 8 positions match TRBD2. J was trimmed by 6 bases and V by 5 bases; bases with no gene match: 10. Germline V lookup: CDR1 LNHNV, CDR2 YYDKDF (reference sequence). This CDR3 contains 15 residues. The CDR3 loop is CATSPERELGDTQYF. The CDR3 nucleotides read TGTGCCACCAGCCCTGAGCGGGAGCTGGGGGATACGCAGTATTTT.

In the case of this clone: This specimen includes other DNA sequences encoding the same CDR3. The V gene is TRBV5-1, the J gene TRBJ2-1; 12 positions match TRBD1. CDR3 length: 16 residues. Germline V gene lookup returns CDR1 SGHRS and CDR2 YFSETQ. The junction had 11 bases not matched to a gene; V was cut back by 5 bases and J by 8 bases. CDR3 nucleotide sequence: TGCGCCAGCAGTCCCTCTCCGGGACAGGGGGCCCATGAGCAGTTCTTC. Protein sequence: CASSPSPGQGAHEQFF.

The chain recombines TRBV2 with TRBJ1-2; D gene uncertain. Looked up from germline, CDR1 is SNHLY and CDR2 is FYNNEI. CDR3 size: 11 residues. Trimming cost V 7 bases and J 4 bases, with 7 bases left between them. CDR3 coding DNA: TGTGCCAGCACTACAGCCTATGGCTACACCTTC. Protein product: CASTTAYGYTF.

V is TRBV11-2 and J is TRBJ2-7, with TRBD1 matching over 7 bases. V dropped 2 bases and J dropped 3; count of bases not matched to a gene: 4. The CDR3 has 14 amino acids. Germline CDR1 reads SGHAT; CDR2 reads FQNNGV. CDR3 residues: CASSLKTGYYEQYF. The DNA of the CDR3 is TGTGCCAGCAGCTTAAAGACAGGGTACTACGAGCAGTACTTC.

This clone was picked up a small number of times. The chain employs TRBV11-2 and TRBJ1-2; D is unresolved. This CDR3 region has 13 residues. The V end was cut by 4 bases, the J end by 11 bases, with 17 bases between. Germline loops: CDR1 SGHAT, CDR2 FQNNGV. The CDR3 protein is CASSSRRETRYTF. The CDR3 DNA reads as TGTGCCAGCAGCTCAAGGCGAGAGACACGATACACCTTC.

The genes are TRBV30 and TRBJ1-1; perhaps TRBD1 as D (6 bases). V lost 4 bases and J 2 bases, leaving 8 bases between the germline ends. CDR1 is GTSNPN, CDR2 SVGIG, per germline (reference sequence). This CDR3 region has 12 residues. The CDR3 region is CAWNRVNTEAFF. CDR3 nucleotides: TGTGCCTGGAACAGGGTCAACACTGAAGCTTTCTTT.

V and J are TRBV7-2 and TRBJ2-2; TRBD1 matches 7 bases. Germline trimming cut 5 bases from V and 7 bases from J; bases unmatched to any gene: 7. This CDR3 comprises 14 residues. Germline values: CDR1 SGHTA, CDR2 FQGNSA. The CDR3 region has the DNA TGTGCCAGCAGCCCAACGCACAGGGGCGGGGAGCTGTTTTTT. This codes for CASSPTHRGGELFF.

V gene TRBV5-5 combines with J gene TRBJ2-7; TRBD1 aligns across 7 bases. Germline CDR1 and CDR2: SGHKS and YYEKEE (reference sequence). This CDR3 comprises 15 residues. V trimming: 0 bases; J trimming: 3 bases; junction bases outside the gene matches: 6. Here the CDR3 reads CASSLETGRFYEQYF. CDR3 DNA: TGTGCCAGCAGCTTGGAGACAGGGCGGTTCTACGAGCAGTACTTC.

As DNA, the CDR3 is TGCGCCAGCAGCCACAGGACCACCACCGGGGAGCTGTTTTTT. Amino acids: CASSHRTTTGELFF. The J gene is TRBJ2-2, the V gene TRBV5-1; tentative D call: TRBD1 (5 bases). Trimming took 4 bases from V and 4 from J, leaving 11 bases between them. This CDR3 has 14 residues. Germline V gives CDR1 SGHRS, CDR2 YFSETQ.

This clone was seen a single time. This CDR3 is CASSQGTGLRGYTF. The DNA of the CDR3 is TGTGCCAGTAGCCAGGGGACAGGGTTGAGAGGCTACACCTTC. This sequence joins TRBV19 and TRBJ1-2, with TRBD1 matching over 9 bases. This CDR3 is built from 14 residues. CDR1 is LNHDA, CDR2 SQIVND, per germline (reference sequence). J gave up 8 bases and V 6 bases, and 10 bases lay outside the gene matches.

The CDR3 loop reads CASSPQGQGFSGNTIYF. For the CDR3, the DNA is TGTGCCAGCAGCCCCCAGGGACAGGGTTTCTCTGGAAACACCATATATTTT. The chain has TRBV9 and TRBJ1-3; the match to TRBD1 covers 9 bases. The CDR3 is made up of 17 amino acids. Trimming took 4 bases from V and 0 from J; bases not matched to a gene: 8. Germline assignment: CDR1 SGDLS and CDR2 YYNGEE.

The V gene is TRBV5-1, the J gene TRBJ1-1; D gene ambiguous. The V end lost 0 bases, the J end lost 9 bases, and 12 bases lay between the germline ends. CDR3 size: 13 residues. The germline V gene encodes CDR1 SGHRS and CDR2 YFSETQ. The CDR3 coding sequence is TGCGCCAGCAGCTTGGAACCAGAACAAAAAGCTTTCTTT. Protein: CASSLEPEQKAFF.

The V gene is TRBV6-1, the J gene TRBJ1-6; D possibly corresponds to TRBD1 (6 bases). The CDR3 totals 15 residues. The germline V and J ends were trimmed by 2 bases and 6 bases, with 11 bases remaining between them. Looked up from germline, CDR1 is MNHNS and CDR2 is SASEGT. The CDR3 region is CASSEIDRINSPLHF. CDR3 in DNA: TGTGCCAGCAGTGAAATTGACAGGATTAATTCACCCCTCCACTTT.

This clone was counted between two and nine times. The rearrangement uses TRBV4-2 and TRBJ2-6, with a weak D call TRBD1 (6 bases). The CDR3 spans 16 residues. Germline V gene lookup returns CDR1 LGHNA and CDR2 YNFKEQ. Trimming left V 0 bases short and J 4 bases short, with 10 bases between. This chain's CDR3 is CASSQDTGSGANVLTF. In nucleotides, the CDR3 is TGTGCCAGCAGCCAAGATACAGGGTCCGGGGCCAACGTCCTGACTTTC.